This T cell receptor (beta chain) appears in the sequencing data of a study of technical replicates of blood from several donors (dated by TCRdb to the late 2010s). Library prep was done by the immunoSEQ multiplex PCR assay. Imported from immuneACCESS, the table was reduced by TCRdb to in-frame sequences with V and J called. These copies leave out some clones; in studies compared against another copy, an unresolved V gene accounts for under half, and the cause of the remainder is not known. This sample is represented by 91,000 or so clones; roughly 95% of them were singletons. The ten largest clones add up to less than 0.35% of the sample. V sheds 1 base and J sheds 2 bases, leaving 11 bases between their ends. The cysteine opens and the phenylalanine closes a CDR3 of 15 amino acids. The read is trimmed to its CDR3 DNA, 45 bases read in frame from base 1. Looking up the germline V gene yields CDR1 MNHEY and CDR2 SVGAGI.

Comment on this clone: Its antigen is unknown. Per-base quality was not reported, and no clone a single base away is much larger than it.

The source of this sequence is a human donor in good health. Sequences were obtained from T cells isolated from PBMCs. Here the chain combines TRBV6-5 and TRBJ2-5, and the D gene may be TRBD2, 5 bases matching. The CDR3 reads as follows: CASSYYGSMQETQYF. The nucleotides are TGTGCCAGCAGTTACTATGGGAGCATGCAAGAGACCCAGTACTTC.